The clone carrying this TCR beta chain has a single count. The table came from immunoSEQ multiplex PCR; TCRdb's copy has only in-frame clones and leaves some out. The table has approximately 72,000 clones, over 80% seen once. The CDR3 has 15 residues. V lost 1 base, J lost 4 bases, and 11 bases lay in between. Germline CDR1 is SEHNR and CDR2 is FQNEAQ (reference sequence). The entry originates in a study of blood T cell repertoires in COVID-19. At the level of the study: COVID-19 samples from acute and convalescent phases originated in the United States, Italy and Spain.

This chain joins TRBV7-9 and TRBJ2-1, with a possible D match to TRBD2 (5 bases). The TCR was taken from a woman of 80 years or more with acute or convalescent COVID-19. Sequencing was done on a sample of peripheral blood. As DNA, the CDR3 is TGTGCCAGCAGCTTAGATGGCGGGTTATACAATGAGCAGTTCTTC. Amino acids: CASSLDGGLYNEQFF.